The clone carrying this T cell receptor beta chain was detected ten times or more. V dropped 7 bases and J dropped 3 bases, with 12 bases sitting between them. Germline CDR1 is KGHDR and CDR2 is SFDVKD. CDR3 length: 14 residues. This sample was included in a study of T cells in Graves' hyperthyroidism and ophthalmopathy. It was RNA transcripts that yielded the amplified TCR beta CDR3 regions. Primed by the HTBI set, a first-round RT-PCR was run on the TCR CDR3. TCRdb called the multiplex PCR reads again in MiXCR, with one record for every CDR3 protein. In the table there are approximately 300,000 distinct CDR3 sequences, roughly 20% of which are singletons.

V gene TRBV24-1 combines with J gene TRBJ2-1; D is possibly TRBD1 or TRBD2 (6 bases each). The receptor comes from a man aged 45 to 65 with Graves' ophthalmopathy. What was sequenced was blood. CDR3 coding DNA: TGTGCCACCAGCCGCGAGGGGGGCTACAATGAGCAGTTCTTC. Its protein is CATSREGGYNEQFF.